These 4 T cell receptor beta chains originate from one sample sequenced in a study of T cells in women clearing cervical HPV infection. Measured with immunoSEQ multiplex PCR; TCRdb has only the in-frame clones, and not every one. This table lists about 22,000 clones. Sequenced input: blood buffy coat. The receptors shown here come from a woman aged 18-70 years with a cervical HPV16 infection that either progressed to CIN3+ or cleared (not recorded which).

Concerning this clone: The CDR3 end falls 3 residues outside the read, so it is completed with the germline J gene. The rearrangement links TRBV19 to TRBJ1-1; D is unresolved. Germline loops: CDR1 LNHDA, CDR2 SQIVND (reference sequence). V shed 6 bases and J shed 6 bases, with 17 bases lying between them. The CDR3 has 14 amino acids. The sequenced CDR3 bases are TGTGCCAGTAGGATATACACCCAAAGGGCTGAA. Its translation is CASRIYTQRAE. The CDR3 in full is CASRIYTQRAEAFF.

On this clone: The CDR3 end falls 3 residues outside the read, so it is completed with the germline J gene. The rearrangement joins TRBV6-4 to TRBJ2-2; 10 bases are a match to TRBD2. J gave up 6 bases and V 4 bases, and 14 bases lay outside the gene matches. Germline V lookup: CDR1 MRHNA, CDR2 SNTAGT. The CDR3 runs to 18 residues. This chain's CDR3 is CASSASLGTSVKSGELFF. The CDR3 DNA, read in part, is TGTGCCAGCAGTGCCTCACTTGGGACTAGCGTTAAATCCGGGGAG.

For this clone: Read data end 3 residues before the CDR3 end; the end is taken from the germline J gene. The chain couples TRBV19 to TRBJ2-3; 10 positions agree with TRBD2. V shed 9 bases and J 3 bases; nucleotides not matched to a gene: 9. The CDR3 runs 15 residues. Germline CDR1 is LNHDA and CDR2 is SQIVND (reference sequence). The CDR3 is CASRGTSGATDTQYF. The sequenced CDR3 bases are TGTGCCAGCAGAGGAACTAGCGGGGCAACAGATACG.

CDR3 DNA (partial): TGCAGTGCAACCTTACCGGGGACAGGGAGATCCTACGAG. Protein sequence: CSATLPGTGRSYE. In full, the CDR3 is CSATLPGTGRSYEQYF. The chain has TRBV20-1 and TRBJ2-7, with 9 bases that match TRBD1. The CDR3 is cut off 3 residues early in the read; its end comes from the germline J gene. With V trimmed by 6 bases and J by 1 base, 13 bases remained unmatched. This CDR3 spans 16 amino acids. Per the germline V gene, CDR1 is DFQATT and CDR2 is SNEGSKA (reference sequence).